The clone carrying this T cell receptor beta chain was seen a single time. Assay used: immunoSEQ multiplex PCR; TCRdb lists only in-frame clones, some missing. The top ten clones hold 0.0094% of a sample with over 650,000 clones, roughly 86% of them seen once. The CDR3 contains 16 residues. The ends lost 3 bases at V and 8 bases at J; junction bases unmatched: 8. Germline values: CDR1 SNHLY, CDR2 FYNNEI. This sample was included in a study of shared T cell receptors in the human thymus. This same sample was also taken into another study, of human thymus T cells. That paper states: The sample donors, healthy Finnish infants, were having corrective surgery for congenital heart defects. The thymus tissue came from resections taken during corrective heart surgery. The authors found apparently biased V and J gene usage in thymic and blood repertoires. Related research reported highly overlapping thymic repertoires among unrelated individuals.

This clonotype was sampled from a boy younger than two with a congenital heart defect. Sequenced material: thymocytes. V gene TRBV2 combines with J gene TRBJ2-2; 11 bases fit TRBD2. As DNA, the CDR3 is TGTGCCAGCAGTGAGGGTAGCGGGGGGGGTAAAGGGGAGCTGTTTTTT. Residues: CASSEGSGGGKGELFF.